The 8 T cell receptor beta chains below come from one sample, sequenced in a study of breast tumors, draining lymph nodes, adjacent tissues. Samples came from axillary lymph nodes draining the breast cancer. Each CDR3 protein is one row after TCRdb ran MiXCR on the multiplex PCR reads. Found here are about 200,000 distinct CDR3 sequences, approximately 33% of them singletons; the top ten hold around 4.4%. The material sequenced was axillary lymph node tissue. These receptors came from a female donor with breast cancer. Some clones in this sample may be carry-over from other donors' samples.

For the CDR3, the DNA is TGTGCCAGCAGCCCAGGGACTGAAGCTTTCTTT. As protein: CASSPGTEAFF. The chain has TRBV7-9 and TRBJ1-1; TRBD1 is a possible D gene (5 bases). The V end was cut by 5 bases, the J end by 5 bases, with 6 bases between. Germline V gene lookup returns CDR1 SEHNR and CDR2 FQNEAQ (reference sequence). The CDR3 has 11 residues.

This clonotype came up many times. This chain joins TRBV11-3 and TRBJ2-7; TRBD2 matches at 15 bases. V shed 5 bases and J 3 bases; nucleotides not matched to a gene: 2. From germline, CDR1 is SGHNT and CDR2 YENEEA. CDR3 length: 15 residues. The CDR3 is CASSEGLAGGYEQYF. Written as DNA, the CDR3 is TGTGCCAGCAGCGAGGGACTAGCGGGAGGCTACGAGCAGTACTTC. Full variable domain (rest looked up from reference TRBV11-3 and TRBJ2-7): EAGVVQSPRYKIIEKKQPVAFWCNPISGHNTLYWYLQNLGQGPELLIRYENEEAVDDSQLPKDRFSAERLKGVDSTLKIQPAELGDSAVYLCASSEGLAGGYEQYFGPGTRLTVT.

This clonotype has just a few counts. This may come from a read error, since a much larger clone is one base off. V is TRBV5-1 and J is TRBJ1-4; tentatively, D is TRBD1 (5 bases). This CDR3 has 13 residues. Germline CDR1 SGHRS, CDR2 YFSETQ. For the CDR3, the DNA is TGCGCCAGCGGAATTGGGGGTGATGAAAACCTGTTTTTT. Protein sequence: CASGIGGDENLFF.

This clonotype was seen ten or more times. The chain combines TRBV7-6 with TRBJ1-2, with TRBD1 identical over 7 bases. V shed 5 bases and J 4 bases; nucleotides not matched to a gene: 4. Germline assignment: CDR1 SGHVS and CDR2 FNYEAQ. The CDR3 has 13 residues. The CDR3 region has the DNA TGTGCCAGCAGCCCGACAGGGACCTATGGCTACACCTTC. Translated, it gives CASSPTGTYGYTF.

This clonotype turned up a few times. A much larger clone lies a single base off, so this may be a read error. The chain employs TRBV12-3 or TRBV12-4 and TRBJ1-2; perhaps TRBD1 as D (5 bases). The CDR3 contains 14 residues. Trimming pared 3 bases from V and 8 bases from J, leaving 16 bases between. CDR3 region: CASSFAGGKQGYTF. CDR3 nucleotide sequence: TGTGCCAGCAGTTTCGCGGGGGGGAAGCAGGGCTACACCTTC.

This clonotype was detected a few times. This may arise from a read error, as a much more abundant clone is one base away. The J gene is TRBJ2-7, the V gene TRBV12-3 or TRBV12-4; 8 nucleotides match TRBD2. J gave up 2 bases and V 4 bases, and 4 bases lay outside the gene matches. CDR3 size: 14 residues. In nucleotides, the CDR3 is TGTGCCAGCAGTTGCGGGGGGACTGCCTACGAGCAGTACTTC. It specifies CASSCGGTAYEQYF.

This clonotype was found many times. An end of the junction does not agree with germline; a read error may underlie this. The rearrangement joins TRBV3-1 to TRBJ1-2, with D uncertain. The CDR3 loop spans 12 amino acids. Germline loops: CDR1 LGHDT, CDR2 YNNKEL (reference sequence). The CDR3 DNA follows: TGCGCCAGCAGCCAAGGGAACTATGGCTACACCTTC. Amino acid sequence: CASSQGNYGYTF.

Comment on this clonotype: No conserved phenylalanine or tryptophan ends this CDR3, so it is likely a read error. The limits of the CDR3 on the DNA are not certain, so only TCRdb's listed CDR3 is given. The CDR3 region is CSVSRGGWSEHS. This chain uses TRBV29-1 with TRBJ1-5; TRBD1, as called in the table, went unchecked against the DNA. Germline assignment: CDR1 SQVTM and CDR2 ANQGSEA. The CDR3 spans 12 amino acids, including both terminal residues.